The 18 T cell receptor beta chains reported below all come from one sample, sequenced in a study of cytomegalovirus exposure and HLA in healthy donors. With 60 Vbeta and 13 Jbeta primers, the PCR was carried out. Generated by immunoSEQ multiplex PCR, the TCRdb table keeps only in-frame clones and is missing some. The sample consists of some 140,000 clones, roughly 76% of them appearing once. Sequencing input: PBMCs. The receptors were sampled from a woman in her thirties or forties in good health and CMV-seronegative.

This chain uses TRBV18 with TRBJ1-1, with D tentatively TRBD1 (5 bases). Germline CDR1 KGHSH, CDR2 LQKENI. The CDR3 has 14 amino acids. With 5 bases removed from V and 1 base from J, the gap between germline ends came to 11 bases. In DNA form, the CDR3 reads TGTGCCAGCTCATTTAAGACAGAGAACACTGAAGCTTTCTTT. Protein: CASSFKTENTEAFF.

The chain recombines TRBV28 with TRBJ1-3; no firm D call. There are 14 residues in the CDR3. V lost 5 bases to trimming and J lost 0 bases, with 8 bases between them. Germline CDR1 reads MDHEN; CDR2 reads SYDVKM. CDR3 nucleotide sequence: TGTGCCAGCAGTGACAATAACTCTGGAAACACCATATATTTT. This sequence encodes CASSDNNSGNTIYF.

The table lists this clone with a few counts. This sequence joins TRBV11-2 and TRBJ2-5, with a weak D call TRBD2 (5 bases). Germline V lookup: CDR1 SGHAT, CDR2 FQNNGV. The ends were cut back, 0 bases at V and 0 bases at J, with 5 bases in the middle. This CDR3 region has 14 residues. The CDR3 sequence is CASSLETNQETQYF. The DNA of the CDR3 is TGTGCCAGCAGCTTAGAGACTAACCAAGAGACCCAGTACTTC.

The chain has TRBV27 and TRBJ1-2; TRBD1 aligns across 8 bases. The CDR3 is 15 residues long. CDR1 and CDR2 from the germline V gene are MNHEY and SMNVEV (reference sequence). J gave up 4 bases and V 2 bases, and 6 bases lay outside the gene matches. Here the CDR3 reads CASSLSTGGFYGYTF. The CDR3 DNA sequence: TGTGCCAGCAGTTTAAGTACAGGGGGGTTCTATGGCTACACCTTC.

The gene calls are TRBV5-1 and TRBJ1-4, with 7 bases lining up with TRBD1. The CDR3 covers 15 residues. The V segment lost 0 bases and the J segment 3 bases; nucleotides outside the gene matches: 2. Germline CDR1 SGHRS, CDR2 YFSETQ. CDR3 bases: TGCGCCAGCAGCTTGGCCGGGACAGCTAATGAAAAACTGTTTTTT. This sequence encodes CASSLAGTANEKLFF.

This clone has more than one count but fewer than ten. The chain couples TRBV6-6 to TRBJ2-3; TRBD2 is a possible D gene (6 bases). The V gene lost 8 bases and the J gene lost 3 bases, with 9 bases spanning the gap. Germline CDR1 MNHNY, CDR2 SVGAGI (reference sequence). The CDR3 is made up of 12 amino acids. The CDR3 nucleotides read TGTGCCAGCGCTAGCGCGACAGATACGCAGTATTTT. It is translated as CASASATDTQYF.

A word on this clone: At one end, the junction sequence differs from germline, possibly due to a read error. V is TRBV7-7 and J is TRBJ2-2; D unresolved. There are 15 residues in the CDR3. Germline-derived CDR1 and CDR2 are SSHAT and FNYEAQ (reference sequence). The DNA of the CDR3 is TGTGCTAGCAGCTTAGAGGTAGCCCGCACCGGGGAGCTGTTTTTT. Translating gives CASSLEVARTGELFF.

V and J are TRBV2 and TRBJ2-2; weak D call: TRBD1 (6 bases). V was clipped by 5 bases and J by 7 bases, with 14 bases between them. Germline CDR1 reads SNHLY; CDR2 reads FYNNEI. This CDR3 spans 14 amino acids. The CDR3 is CASSTGNMGGELFF. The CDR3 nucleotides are TGTGCCAGCAGTACAGGGAATATGGGCGGGGAGCTGTTTTTT.

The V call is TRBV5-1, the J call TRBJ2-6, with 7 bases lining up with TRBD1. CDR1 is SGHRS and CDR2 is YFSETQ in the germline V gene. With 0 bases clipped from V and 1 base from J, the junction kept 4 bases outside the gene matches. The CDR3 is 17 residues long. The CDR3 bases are TGCGCCAGCAGCTTGGGACAGGGAGTATCTGGGGCCAACGTCCTGACTTTC. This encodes CASSLGQGVSGANVLTF.

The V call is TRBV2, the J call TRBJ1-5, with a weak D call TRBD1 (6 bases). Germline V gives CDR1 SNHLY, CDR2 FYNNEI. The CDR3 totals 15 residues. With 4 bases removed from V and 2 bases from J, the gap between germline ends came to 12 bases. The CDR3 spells CASSAQGPGNQPQHF. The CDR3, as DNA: TGTGCCAGCAGTGCACAGGGTCCGGGCAATCAGCCCCAGCATTTT.

The CDR3 loop is CASSQPTSGGRLSTGELFF. The CDR3 region has the DNA TGCGCCAGCAGCCAACCTACTAGCGGGGGGCGCCTCAGCACCGGGGAGCTGTTTTTT. V gene TRBV4-1 combines with J gene TRBJ2-2, with 12 positions matching TRBD2. The CDR3 extends over 19 amino acids. Germline V CDR1 and CDR2: MGHRA, YSYEKL. V lost 2 bases to trimming and J lost 4 bases; unmatched junction nucleotides: 11.

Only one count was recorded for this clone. CDR3 in amino acids: CASSTEVIGFNTIYF. The CDR3 DNA sequence: TGTGCCAGCAGTACCGAGGTTATAGGTTTCAACACCATATATTTT. The chain carries TRBV9 and TRBJ1-3; D is undetermined. Trimming pared 5 bases from V and 7 bases from J, leaving 19 bases between. CDR1 and CDR2 from the germline V gene are SGDLS and YYNGEE. The CDR3 totals 15 residues.

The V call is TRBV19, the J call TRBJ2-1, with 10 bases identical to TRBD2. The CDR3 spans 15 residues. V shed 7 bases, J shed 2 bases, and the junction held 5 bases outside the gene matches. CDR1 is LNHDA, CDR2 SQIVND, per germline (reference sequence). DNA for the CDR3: TGTGCCAGTACCGTAGCGGGGGGCACCTACAATGAGCAGTTCTTC. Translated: CASTVAGGTYNEQFF.

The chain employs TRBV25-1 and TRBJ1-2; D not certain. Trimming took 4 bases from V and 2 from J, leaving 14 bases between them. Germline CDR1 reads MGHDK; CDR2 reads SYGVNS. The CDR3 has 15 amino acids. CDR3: CASSGLDRENYGYTF. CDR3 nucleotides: TGTGCCAGCAGTGGGCTTGACCGGGAAAACTATGGCTACACCTTC.

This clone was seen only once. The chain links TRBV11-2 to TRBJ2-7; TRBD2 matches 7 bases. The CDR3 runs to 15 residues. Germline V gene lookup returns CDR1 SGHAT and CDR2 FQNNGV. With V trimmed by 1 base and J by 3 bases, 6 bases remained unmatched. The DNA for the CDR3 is TGTGCCAGCAGCTTAGTAGCGGGTCCTAGCTACGAGCAGTACGTC. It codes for CASSLVAGPSYEQYV.

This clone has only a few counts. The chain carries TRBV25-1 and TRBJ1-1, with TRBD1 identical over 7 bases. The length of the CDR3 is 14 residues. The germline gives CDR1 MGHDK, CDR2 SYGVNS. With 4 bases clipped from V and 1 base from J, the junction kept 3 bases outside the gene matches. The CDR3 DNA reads TGTGCCAGCAGTGCAGGGGGTTCGAACACTGAAGCTTTCTTT. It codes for CASSAGGSNTEAFF.

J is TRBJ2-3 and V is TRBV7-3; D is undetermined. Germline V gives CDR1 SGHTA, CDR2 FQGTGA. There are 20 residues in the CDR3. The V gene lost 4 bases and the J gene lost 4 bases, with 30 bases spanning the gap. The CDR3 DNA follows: TGTGCCAGCAGCTCACCCCCTAGTAGGCTAGTTACGGTTAAGGCAGATACGCAGTATTTT. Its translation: CASSSPPSRLVTVKADTQYF.

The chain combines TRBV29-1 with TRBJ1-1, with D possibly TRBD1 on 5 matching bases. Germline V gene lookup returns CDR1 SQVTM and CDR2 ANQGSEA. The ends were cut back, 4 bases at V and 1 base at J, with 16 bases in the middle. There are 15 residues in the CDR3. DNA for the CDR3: TGCAGCGTTGTCGGGGGGTGGCAATCGAACACTGAAGCTTTCTTT. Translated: CSVVGGWQSNTEAFF.